This TCR beta chain came from a study of blood T cells in healthy people across ages. Study-wide points: Strong correlation existed between TCR beta diversity and naive T cell percentage. Versus aged donors, long-lived donors had higher diversity and more naive CD4+ cells.

As concerns this clonotype: Its antigen remains unknown.

J lost 0 bases, V lost 4 bases, and 12 bases had no gene match. There are 18 residues in the CDR3. Then a second PCR, running about 6 to 11 cycles, was carried out with a sample-barcoded 5' primer and a J-beta primer mix. TCRdb reanalysed the 5' RACE reads using MiXCR and keeps one entry per CDR3 protein. The table includes about 1.5 million distinct CDR3 sequences, around 40% detected once. Sequenced sample: blood. V usage is TRBV12-3 or TRBV12-4 and J usage is TRBJ2-3, with 8 bases aligning to TRBD1. This TCR derives from a woman in her late teens or twenties in good health. The CDR3 is CASSSKGQGKSSTDTQYF. As DNA, the CDR3 is TGTGCCAGCAGTTCCAAAGGACAGGGAAAATCTAGCACAGATACGCAGTATTTT.